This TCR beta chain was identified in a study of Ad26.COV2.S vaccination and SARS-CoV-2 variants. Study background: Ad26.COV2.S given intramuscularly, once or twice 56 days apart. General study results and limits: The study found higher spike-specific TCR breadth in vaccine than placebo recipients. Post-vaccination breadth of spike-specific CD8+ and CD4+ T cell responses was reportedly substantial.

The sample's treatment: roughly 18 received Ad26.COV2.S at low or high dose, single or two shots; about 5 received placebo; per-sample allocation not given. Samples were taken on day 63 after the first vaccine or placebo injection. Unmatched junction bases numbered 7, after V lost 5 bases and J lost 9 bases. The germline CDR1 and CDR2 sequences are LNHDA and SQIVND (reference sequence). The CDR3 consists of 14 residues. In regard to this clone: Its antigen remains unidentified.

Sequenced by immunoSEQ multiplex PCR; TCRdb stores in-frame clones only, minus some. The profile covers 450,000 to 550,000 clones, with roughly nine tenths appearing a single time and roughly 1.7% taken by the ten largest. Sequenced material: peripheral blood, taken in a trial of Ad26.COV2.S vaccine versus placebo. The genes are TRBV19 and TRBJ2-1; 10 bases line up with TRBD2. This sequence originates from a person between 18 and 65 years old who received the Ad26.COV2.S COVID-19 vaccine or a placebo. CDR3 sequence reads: CASSWLAGEGEQFF. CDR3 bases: TGTGCCAGTAGTTGGCTAGCGGGAGAAGGTGAGCAGTTCTTC.